These 6 T cell receptor beta chains were sequenced from one sample in a study of post-analysis software for immune sequencing data (dated by TCRdb to between 2015 and 2017). The study at large found these results: Significantly higher frequencies in patients than in controls were found for five or six TRBV segments, including TRBV5-6, TRBV5-1 and TRBV20-1.

The library was produced with PCR. This sample was sequenced with an Illumina HiSeq 2500. Unique molecular identifiers were incorporated into TCR beta cDNA libraries to reduce PCR and sequencing biases. TCRdb redid the processing of the public reads, applying fastp at Q25 and MiXCR, and retained in-frame beta chains. Each CDR3 protein gets just one entry, which takes the most common genes and DNA from the rows behind it. A total of approximately 690,000 distinct CDR3 sequences appear in this sample, more than 50% of them only once. The top ten hold roughly 10% of the sample. No antigens are known for them. Sequencing was done on a sample of blood. These receptors all come from a girl aged 2 to 9 with multiple sclerosis.

This chain connects TRBV5-1 to TRBJ2-5, with 9 bases aligning to TRBD2. Germline-derived CDR1 and CDR2 are SGHRS and YFSETQ. The CDR3 is made up of 15 amino acids. The ends lost 0 bases at V and 5 bases at J; junction bases unmatched: 5. The CDR3, as DNA: TGCGCCAGCAGCTTGGATGCTAGCGGGGCGGAGACCCAGTACTTC. Translation: CASSLDASGAETQYF.

This clonotype was observed a few times. This chain joins TRBV4-2 and TRBJ2-6; 8 bases are a match to TRBD1. CDR3 length: 19 residues. The germline gives CDR1 LGHNA, CDR2 YNFKEQ. The trim removed 0 bases at V and 0 bases at J, leaving 7 bases unmatched. CDR3 loop: CASSQDGQGAPSGANVLTF. DNA of the CDR3: TGTGCCAGCAGCCAAGATGGTCAGGGGGCCCCCTCTGGGGCCAACGTCCTGACTTTC.

The chain couples TRBV29-1 to TRBJ2-1; the D gene is possibly TRBD1 (6 bases). The CDR3 length is 13 residues. Germline values: CDR1 SQVTM, CDR2 ANQGSEA. V lost 7 bases and J lost 1, with 11 bases in between. The CDR3 sequence: CSGTQGSYNEQFF. The CDR3 DNA reads as TGCAGCGGTACACAGGGTTCCTACAATGAGCAGTTCTTC.

The CDR3 protein is CSVLSDRANEKLFF. For the CDR3, the DNA is TGCAGCGTCCTTTCGGACAGGGCTAATGAAAAACTGTTTTTT. The chain carries TRBV29-1 and TRBJ1-4; 8 bases line up with TRBD1. Germline V gene data show CDR1 as SQVTM and CDR2 as ANQGSEA. The CDR3 extends over 14 amino acids. V lost 6 bases and J lost 3; bases outside the gene matches: 6.

The genes are TRBV6-5 and TRBJ1-2; D is perhaps TRBD1 (6 bases). The germline gives CDR1 MNHEY, CDR2 SVGAGI. The CDR3 has 16 residues. V was clipped by 8 bases and J by 3 bases, with 22 bases between them. Here the CDR3 DNA reads TGTGCCAGCCGTCCCGGGACATTCATAGGGGACTATGGCTACACCTTC. Translation gives CASRPGTFIGDYGYTF.

The chain links TRBV6-5 to TRBJ2-5; the D gene could be TRBD1 or TRBD2 (6 bases each). The J call may not be correct, given that the DNA end is closer to TRBJ2-7. This CDR3 is 12 amino acids long. Germline V lookup: CDR1 MNHEY, CDR2 SVGAGI. CDR3 nucleotide sequence: TGTGCCAGCAGTGAACAGGGAGGCGAGCAGTACTTC. This codes for CASSEQGGEQYF.